This TCR beta chain derives from a study of blood T cell repertoires in COVID-19. Study-level background: COVID-19 samples from acute and convalescent phases originated in the United States, Italy and Spain. T cells, B-cell-depleted T cells, or PBMCs supplied cDNA or gDNA.

This clone was found a few times. Per the study methods: Amplification of reference gene primers provided the estimated nucleated cell counts. Assay: immunoSEQ multiplex PCR; the TCRdb copy retains only in-frame clones and omits some. The D gene and trimming were derived from the DNA, and the V and J assignments and clone size from that table. The sample comprises 150,000 to 200,000 clones, about 88% of which are singletons, and about 26% rests with the top ten. This CDR3 region has 11 residues. The V gene's germline CDR1 is SEHNR and CDR2 FQNEAQ (reference sequence). The V and J ends lost 5 bases and 1 base respectively, with 2 bases between them.

This clonotype was obtained from a man between 60 and 75 years old with acute or convalescent COVID-19. The chain joins TRBV7-9 to TRBJ1-1; D remains ambiguous. Sequenced material: peripheral blood. Written as DNA, the CDR3 is TGTGCCAGCAGCCGGAACACTGAAGCTTTCTTT. It is translated as CASSRNTEAFF.